Listed here is a single TCR beta chain. Its antigen is as yet unknown. The CDR3 covers 14 residues. The ends were cut back, 5 bases at V and 2 bases at J, with 11 bases in the middle. CDR1 SGHDN and CDR2 FVKESK come from the germline V gene. The assay was immunoSEQ multiplex PCR, and TCRdb's table has in-frame clones only and misses some. Of 60,000 to 100,000 clones listed, about nine tenths are singletons. On cycle 4 day 1 and cycle 7 day 1, as well as at baseline, blood was sampled. The data belong to a study of OX40 agonist ivuxolimab in advanced cancers. Study-level points and caveats: There were, on average, more expanded clones in CD8+ T cells than in CD4+. The investigators did not determine what antigen specificity the expanded peripheral T cells had. Blood T cells, both CD4+ and CD8+, expanded clonally by week 6 at 0.1 to 3.0 mg/kg.

The TCR was taken from an adult with an advanced solid tumor such as melanoma, head and neck, liver or kidney cancer. The rearrangement uses TRBV14 and TRBJ2-3, with D perhaps matching TRBD1 or TRBD2 (5 bases each). Sequencing was performed on CD4+ or CD8+ T cells sorted from blood, taken in a trial of the OX40 agonist ivuxolimab. CDR3 sequence: CASSCTGTTDTQYF. The CDR3 DNA follows: TGTGCCAGCAGCTGTACGGGGACCACAGATACGCAGTATTTT.